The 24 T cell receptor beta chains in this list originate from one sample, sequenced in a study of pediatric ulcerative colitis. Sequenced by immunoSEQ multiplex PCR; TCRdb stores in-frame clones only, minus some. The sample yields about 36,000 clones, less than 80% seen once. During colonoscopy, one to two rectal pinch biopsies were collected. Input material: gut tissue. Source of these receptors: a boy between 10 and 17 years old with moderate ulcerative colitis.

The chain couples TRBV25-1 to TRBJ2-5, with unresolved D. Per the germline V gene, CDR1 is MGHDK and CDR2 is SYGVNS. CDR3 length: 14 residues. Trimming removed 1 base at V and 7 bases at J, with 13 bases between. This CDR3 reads CASSESGVRATQYF. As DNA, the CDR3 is TGTGCCAGCAGTGAATCTGGGGTACGCGCGACCCAGTACTTC.

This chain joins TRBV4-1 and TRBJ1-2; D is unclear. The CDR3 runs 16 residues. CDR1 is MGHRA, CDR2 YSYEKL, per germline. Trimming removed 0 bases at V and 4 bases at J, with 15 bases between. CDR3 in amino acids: CASSQDFRPFSYGYTF. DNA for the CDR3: TGCGCCAGCAGCCAAGACTTTCGGCCGTTCAGCTATGGCTACACCTTC.

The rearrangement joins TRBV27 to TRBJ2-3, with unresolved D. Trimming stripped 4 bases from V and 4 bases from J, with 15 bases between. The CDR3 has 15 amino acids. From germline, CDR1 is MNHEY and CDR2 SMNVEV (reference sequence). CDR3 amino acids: CASSSRTPFADTQYF. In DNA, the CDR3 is TGTGCCAGCAGTTCTAGAACACCCTTTGCAGATACGCAGTATTTT.

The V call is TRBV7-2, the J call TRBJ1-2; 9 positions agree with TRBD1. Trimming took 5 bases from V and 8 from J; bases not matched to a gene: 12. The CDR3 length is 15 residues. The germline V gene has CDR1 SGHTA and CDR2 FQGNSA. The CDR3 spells CASSPNPGQGYGYTF. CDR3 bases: TGTGCCAGCAGCCCCAATCCCGGACAGGGGTACGGCTACACCTTC.

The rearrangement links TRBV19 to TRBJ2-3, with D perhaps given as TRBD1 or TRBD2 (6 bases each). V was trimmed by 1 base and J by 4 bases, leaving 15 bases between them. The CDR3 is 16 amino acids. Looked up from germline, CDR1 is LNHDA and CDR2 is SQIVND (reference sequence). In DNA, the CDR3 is TGTGCCAGTAGTATAGTCGCCATGGGGGGCGCAGATACGCAGTATTTT. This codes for CASSIVAMGGADTQYF.

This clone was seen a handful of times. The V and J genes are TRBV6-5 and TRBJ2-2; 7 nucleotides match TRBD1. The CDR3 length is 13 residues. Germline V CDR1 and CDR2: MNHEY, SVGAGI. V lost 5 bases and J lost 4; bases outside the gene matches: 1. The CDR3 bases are TGTGCCAGCAGTCGGGACAGCACCGGGGAGCTGTTTTTT. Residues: CASSRDSTGELFF.

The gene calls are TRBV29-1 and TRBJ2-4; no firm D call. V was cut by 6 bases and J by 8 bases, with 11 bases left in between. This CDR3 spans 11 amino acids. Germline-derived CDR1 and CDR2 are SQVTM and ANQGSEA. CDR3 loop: CSVTSMDIQYF. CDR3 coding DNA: TGCAGCGTGACCTCGATGGACATTCAGTACTTC.

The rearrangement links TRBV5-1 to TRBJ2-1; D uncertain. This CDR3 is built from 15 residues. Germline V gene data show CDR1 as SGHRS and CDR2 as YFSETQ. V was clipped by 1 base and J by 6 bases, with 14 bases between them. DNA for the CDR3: TGCGCCAGCAGCTTGATCGGGCGCAGTGCCAATGAGCAGTTCTTC. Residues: CASSLIGRSANEQFF.

CDR3: CASSHLTGGEETQYF. Written as DNA, the CDR3 is TGTGCCAGCAGCCACTTGACAGGGGGGGAAGAGACCCAGTACTTC. The chain recombines TRBV14 with TRBJ2-5; 9 bases fit TRBD1. V lost 3 bases and J lost 3; bases outside the gene matches: 5. The CDR3 extends over 15 amino acids. The germline CDR1 and CDR2 sequences are SGHDN and FVKESK.

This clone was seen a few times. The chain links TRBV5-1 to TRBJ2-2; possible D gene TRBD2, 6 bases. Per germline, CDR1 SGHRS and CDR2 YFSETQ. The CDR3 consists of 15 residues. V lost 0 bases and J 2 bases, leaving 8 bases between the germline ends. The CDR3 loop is CASSLGGTNTGELFF. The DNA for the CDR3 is TGCGCCAGCAGCTTGGGTGGGACTAACACCGGGGAGCTGTTTTTT.

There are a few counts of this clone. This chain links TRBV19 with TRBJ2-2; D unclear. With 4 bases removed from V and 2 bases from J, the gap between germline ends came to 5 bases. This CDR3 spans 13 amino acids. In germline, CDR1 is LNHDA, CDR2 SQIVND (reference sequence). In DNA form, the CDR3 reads TGTGCCAGTAGTAAGGGTAACACCGGGGAGCTGTTTTTT. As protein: CASSKGNTGELFF.

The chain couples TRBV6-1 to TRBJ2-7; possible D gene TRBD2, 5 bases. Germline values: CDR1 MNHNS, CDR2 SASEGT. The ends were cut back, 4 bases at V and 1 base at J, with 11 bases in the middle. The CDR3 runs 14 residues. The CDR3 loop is CASSALRESYEQYF. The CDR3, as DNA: TGTGCCAGCAGTGCCCTCCGGGAATCCTACGAGCAGTACTTC.

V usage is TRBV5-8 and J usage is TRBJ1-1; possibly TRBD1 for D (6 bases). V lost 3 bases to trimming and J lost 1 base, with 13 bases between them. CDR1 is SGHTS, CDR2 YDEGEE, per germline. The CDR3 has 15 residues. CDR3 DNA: TGTGCCAGCAGCTGGGAGGACAGAAAGAACACTGAAGCTTTCTTT. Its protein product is CASSWEDRKNTEAFF.

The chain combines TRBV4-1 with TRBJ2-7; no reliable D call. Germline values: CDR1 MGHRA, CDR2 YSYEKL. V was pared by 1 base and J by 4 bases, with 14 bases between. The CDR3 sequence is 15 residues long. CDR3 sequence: CASSQVLSENYEQYF. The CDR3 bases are TGCGCCAGCAGCCAAGTGTTGTCGGAAAATTACGAGCAGTACTTC.

The CDR3 sequence: CASSFSGTEQYF. The CDR3 nucleotides are TGTGCCAGCAGCTTTAGCGGGACCGAGCAGTACTTC. V usage is TRBV28 and J usage is TRBJ2-7, with 8 nucleotides matching TRBD2. CDR1 is MDHEN and CDR2 is SYDVKM in the germline V gene. The CDR3 extends over 12 amino acids. After removal of 6 bases from V and 6 bases from J, the junction contained 4 bases not matched to a gene.

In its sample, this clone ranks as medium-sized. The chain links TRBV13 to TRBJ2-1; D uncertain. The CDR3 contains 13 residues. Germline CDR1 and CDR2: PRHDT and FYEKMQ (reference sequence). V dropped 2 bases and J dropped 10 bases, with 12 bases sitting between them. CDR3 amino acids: CASSLSQSGEQFF. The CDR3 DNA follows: TGTGCCAGCAGCTTATCCCAGTCCGGAGAGCAGTTCTTC.

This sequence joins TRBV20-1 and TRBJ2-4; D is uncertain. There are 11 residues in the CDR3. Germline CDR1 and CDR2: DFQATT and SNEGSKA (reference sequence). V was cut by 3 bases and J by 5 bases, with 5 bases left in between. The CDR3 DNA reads TGCAGTGCTAGTAGGGAAAACATTCAGTACTTC. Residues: CSASRENIQYF.

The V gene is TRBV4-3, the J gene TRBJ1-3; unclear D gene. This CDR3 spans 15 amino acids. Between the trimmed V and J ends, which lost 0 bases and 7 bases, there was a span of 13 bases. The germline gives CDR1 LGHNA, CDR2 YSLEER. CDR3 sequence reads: CASSQDAGFGNTIYF. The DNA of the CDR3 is TGCGCCAGCAGCCAAGATGCGGGTTTTGGGAACACCATATATTTT.

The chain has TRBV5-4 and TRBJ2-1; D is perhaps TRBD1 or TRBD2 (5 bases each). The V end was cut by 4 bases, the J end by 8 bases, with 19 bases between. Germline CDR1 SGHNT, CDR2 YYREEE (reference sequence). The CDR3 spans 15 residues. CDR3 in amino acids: CASSLPGTEHDEQFF. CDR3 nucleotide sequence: TGTGCCAGCAGCCTACCCGGGACCGAACACGATGAGCAGTTCTTC.

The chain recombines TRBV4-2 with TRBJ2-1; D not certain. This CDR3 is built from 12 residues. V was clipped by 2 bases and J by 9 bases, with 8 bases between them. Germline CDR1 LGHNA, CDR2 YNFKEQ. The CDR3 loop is CASSQRSGEQFF. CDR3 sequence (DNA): TGTGCCAGCAGCCAAAGATCGGGTGAGCAGTTCTTC.

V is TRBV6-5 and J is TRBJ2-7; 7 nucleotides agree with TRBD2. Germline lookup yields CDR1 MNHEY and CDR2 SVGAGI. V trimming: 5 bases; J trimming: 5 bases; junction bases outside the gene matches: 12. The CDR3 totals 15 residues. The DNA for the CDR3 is TGTGCCAGCAGTACGAGGGGCGGGAGCTTAAACGAGCAGTACTTC. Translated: CASSTRGGSLNEQYF.

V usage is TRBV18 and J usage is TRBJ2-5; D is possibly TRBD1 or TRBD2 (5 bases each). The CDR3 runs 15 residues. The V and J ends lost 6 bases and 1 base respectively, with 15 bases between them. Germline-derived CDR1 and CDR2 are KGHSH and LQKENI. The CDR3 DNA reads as TGTGCCAGCTCCCCTTCAGGGACGGGCCAAGAGACCCAGTACTTC. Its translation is CASSPSGTGQETQYF.

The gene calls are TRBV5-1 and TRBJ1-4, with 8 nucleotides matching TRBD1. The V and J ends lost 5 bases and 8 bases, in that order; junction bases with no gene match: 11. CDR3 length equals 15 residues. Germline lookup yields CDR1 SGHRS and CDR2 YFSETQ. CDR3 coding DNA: TGCGCCAGCAGTCTTTCAGGGGGCGTATACGAAAAACTGTTTTTT. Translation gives CASSLSGGVYEKLFF.

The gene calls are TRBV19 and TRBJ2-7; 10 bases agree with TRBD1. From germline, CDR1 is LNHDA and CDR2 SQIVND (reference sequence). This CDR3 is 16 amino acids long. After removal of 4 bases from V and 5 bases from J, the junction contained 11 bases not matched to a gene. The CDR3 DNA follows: TGTGCCAGTAGTAAACAGACAGGGGGCGGAATGAACGAGCAGTACTTC. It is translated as CASSKQTGGGMNEQYF.